This T cell receptor beta chain is drawn from a study of Graves' ophthalmopathy and Graves' hyperthyroidism. Study-level information: Ahead of any treatment, peripheral blood was obtained at the initial diagnosis.

General observations from the study: Sensitivity of 85% to 90% and specificity of almost 83% were achieved when a 13-signature model separated ophthalmopathy from stable hyperthyroidism.

The study amplified TCR beta CDR3 regions using RNA transcripts. The first round was an RT-PCR with HTBI primers, and the second round was a multiplex PCR. Each CDR3 protein is one row after TCRdb ran MiXCR on the multiplex PCR reads. The sample lists around 660,000 distinct CDR3 sequences; about 40% were seen once. For donors with ophthalmopathy, the disease showed moderate-to-severe activity, reached CAS ≥3 and NOSPECS ≥4, and had lasted under 3 months. PBMCs originated in about 10 ml of fresh peripheral blood. Notes on this clonotype: The target antigen is unknown.

After removal of 7 bases from V and 0 bases from J, the junction contained 12 bases not matched to a gene. This CDR3 has 16 residues. CDR1 and CDR2 from the germline V gene are SGDLS and YYNGEE. The chain uses TRBV9 and TRBJ1-2; 7 bases fit TRBD1. The sequenced sample was peripheral blood. The receptor was derived from an adult man with Graves' ophthalmopathy. This CDR3 is CASSPTTGDPNYGYTF. Here the CDR3 DNA reads TGTGCCAGCTCACCAACCACAGGGGACCCTAACTATGGCTACACCTTC.